One sample yielded the 32 T cell receptor beta chains listed below, sequenced in a study of PD-L1 blockade in urothelial cancer (dated by TCRdb to between 2016 and 2019). The library was obtained by the immunoSEQ multiplex PCR assay. TCRdb obtained this table from immuneACCESS and retained in-frame rearrangements with V and J assigned. These tables miss some clones; where compared with another copy, unresolved V genes account for less than half of the shortfall, and the remainder is unexplained. The sample contains some 110,000 clones, approximately 90% of them found a single time. The ten largest make up over 1.5% of the sample. The meaning of the sample's time point label: peripheral blood 6 weeks after treatment start. This sample comprised PBMCs, obtained around atezolizumab (anti-PD-L1) treatment. These receptors were collected from a man in his 60s with urothelial cancer.

The V and J genes are TRBV7-3 and TRBJ1-6; D gene unclear. V gave up 2 bases and J gave up 10 bases, with 15 bases separating them. This CDR3 region has 15 residues. The V gene's germline CDR1 is SGHTA and CDR2 FQGTGA. CDR3: CASSLWSGIGSPLHF. The CDR3 nucleotides are TGTGCCAGCAGCTTATGGTCCGGGATCGGGTCACCCCTCCACTTT. Looking up the rest from reference TRBV7-3 and TRBJ1-6 gives the full variable domain: GAGVSQTPSNKVTEKGKYVELRCDPISGHTALYWYRQSLGQGPEFLIYFQGTGAADDSGLPNDRFFAVRPEGSVSTLKIQRTERGDSAVYLCASSLWSGIGSPLHFGNGTRLTVT.

The chain combines TRBV14 with TRBJ2-7; TRBD1 matches 7 bases. The CDR3 is 18 residues long. The trim removed 0 bases at V and 0 bases at J, leaving 11 bases unmatched. Germline V gives CDR1 SGHDN, CDR2 FVKESK. As DNA, the CDR3 is TGTGCCAGCAGCCAAGATACGTTTAGTGGGGACAGCTCCTACGAGCAGTACTTC. Translating gives CASSQDTFSGDSSYEQYF.

V gene TRBV5-1 combines with J gene TRBJ2-3; D is unresolved. Trimming pared 0 bases from V and 0 bases from J, leaving 8 bases between. The CDR3 covers 15 residues. Germline values: CDR1 SGHRS, CDR2 YFSETQ. The DNA of the CDR3 is TGCGCCAGCAGCTTGGCCAGGAAAAGCACAGATACGCAGTATTTT. Its translation: CASSLARKSTDTQYF.

The chain recombines TRBV7-3 with TRBJ1-1; D ambiguous. V lost 5 bases and J 3 bases, leaving 10 bases between the germline ends. Germline CDR1 and CDR2: SGHTA and FQGTGA. The CDR3 loop spans 13 amino acids. The CDR3 sequence: CASSRGEDTEAFF. The CDR3 bases are TGTGCCAGCAGCCGCGGGGAGGACACTGAAGCTTTCTTT.

The V gene is TRBV5-6, the J gene TRBJ1-4; the match to TRBD1 covers 8 bases. CDR3 size: 16 residues. V lost 2 bases to trimming and J lost 0 bases; unmatched junction nucleotides: 3. Germline assignment: CDR1 SGHDT and CDR2 YYEEEE. In DNA, the CDR3 is TGTGCCAGCAGCTTCAGGGGGCTGCCAACTAATGAAAAACTGTTTTTT. Translation gives CASSFRGLPTNEKLFF.

This clone was found once. J is TRBJ1-3 and V is TRBV6-6; D is perhaps TRBD1 (5 bases). CDR3 length: 14 amino acids. V was pared by 8 bases and J by 3 bases, with 14 bases between. The germline gives CDR1 MNHNY, CDR2 SVGAGI (reference sequence). The CDR3 DNA reads as TGTGCCAGCGGCCCAGGGCGCGTTGGAAACACCATATATTTT. Residues: CASGPGRVGNTIYF.

V usage is TRBV2 and J usage is TRBJ1-4; 7 positions match TRBD1. The germline gives CDR1 SNHLY, CDR2 FYNNEI. The CDR3 contains 14 residues. Trimming removed 4 bases from V and 5 bases from J; junction bases left unmatched: 4. The CDR3 DNA is TGTGCCAGCAGTGGGGGACAGTACAATGAAAAACTGTTTTTT. It specifies CASSGGQYNEKLFF.

The CDR3 DNA follows: TGTGCCAGCAGCACGGCGACAGGGGCTAACAATGAGCAGTTCTTC. Translation: CASSTATGANNEQFF. The gene calls are TRBV5-4 and TRBJ2-1; 8 bases align to TRBD1. Germline trimming cut 4 bases from V and 5 bases from J; bases unmatched to any gene: 8. The CDR3 runs 15 residues. Germline CDR1 and CDR2: SGHNT and YYREEE (reference sequence).

The J gene is TRBJ2-3, the V gene TRBV6-1; the D gene is possibly TRBD2 (6 bases). Germline values: CDR1 MNHNS, CDR2 SASEGT. V was cut by 7 bases and J by 5 bases, with 19 bases left in between. The CDR3 runs 15 residues. The CDR3 here is CASKVGGGFRDTQYF. Here the CDR3 DNA reads TGTGCCAGCAAGGTGGGTGGGGGGTTCAGAGATACGCAGTATTTT.

The chain joins TRBV4-1 to TRBJ1-1; unclear D gene. This CDR3 is built from 14 residues. Germline V gives CDR1 MGHRA, CDR2 YSYEKL. V gave up 1 base and J gave up 5 bases, with 11 bases separating them. The chain's CDR3 is CASSQGEVWTEAFF. DNA of the CDR3: TGCGCCAGCAGCCAAGGAGAGGTTTGGACTGAAGCTTTCTTT.

The chain employs TRBV9 and TRBJ1-1; 7 positions match TRBD1. The CDR3 is 14 residues long. The V gene end was trimmed by 2 bases and the J gene end by 5 bases; junction bases not matched to a gene: 6. The V gene's germline CDR1 is SGDLS and CDR2 YYNGEE. The CDR3 bases are TGTGCCAGCAGCGTGGGGACAGACCCGACTGAAGCTTTCTTT. Protein: CASSVGTDPTEAFF.

This chain links TRBV7-9 with TRBJ2-3, with D possibly TRBD1 on 6 matching bases. The CDR3 has 17 amino acids. Per germline, CDR1 SEHNR and CDR2 FQNEAQ (reference sequence). Trimming cost V 5 bases and J 4 bases, with 22 bases left between them. CDR3 in DNA: TGTGCCAGCAGCCCCCCGGGACATTCATCCATAGCAGATACGCAGTATTTT. Translating gives CASSPPGHSSIADTQYF. Full variable domain (missing parts from reference TRBV7-9 and TRBJ2-3): DTGVSQNPRHKITKRGQNVTFRCDPISEHNRLYWYRQTLGQGPEFLTYFQNEAQLEKSRLLSDRFSAERPKGSFSTLEIQRTEQGDSAMYLCASSPPGHSSIADTQYFGPGTRLTVL.

V is TRBV6-6 and J is TRBJ1-2; D not certain. The CDR3 contains 16 residues. Germline-derived CDR1 and CDR2 are MNHNY and SVGAGI (reference sequence). The V end was cut by 2 bases, the J end by 4 bases, with 17 bases between. This CDR3 is CASSYGPGPPFYGYTF. CDR3 DNA sequence: TGTGCCAGCAGTTACGGTCCGGGTCCACCCTTCTATGGCTACACCTTC.

The genes are TRBV7-9 and TRBJ2-7, with a weak D call TRBD1 (5 bases). Germline V gene data show CDR1 as SEHNR and CDR2 as FQNEAQ (reference sequence). Trimming pared 0 bases from V and 2 bases from J, leaving 8 bases between. CDR3 length: 14 amino acids. CDR3 in amino acids: CASSLATGTYEQYF. CDR3 in DNA: TGTGCCAGCAGCTTAGCAACAGGTACCTACGAGCAGTACTTC.

The chain links TRBV7-8 to TRBJ1-5; 12 bases are a match to TRBD1. Germline loops: CDR1 SGHVS, CDR2 FQNEAQ. V lost 5 bases, J lost 7 bases, and 6 bases stayed unmatched. The CDR3 totals 15 residues. The DNA of the CDR3 is TGTGCCAGCAGCCCTGGGACAGGGGGCTACCAGCCCCAGCATTTT. This gives the protein CASSPGTGGYQPQHF.

This clone was recorded only once. The V and J genes are TRBV6-6 and TRBJ2-2, with D possibly matching TRBD2 (6 bases). Trimming stripped 11 bases from V and 4 bases from J, with 17 bases between. This CDR3 region has 14 residues. Germline lookup yields CDR1 MNHNY and CDR2 SVGAGI (reference sequence). CDR3 sequence: CASQGAGTTGELFF. The CDR3, as DNA: TGTGCCTCACAAGGTGCGGGGACCACCGGGGAGCTGTTTTTT.

This clone was found once. V is TRBV6-6 and J is TRBJ2-7; 12 bases fit TRBD1. This CDR3 is built from 14 residues. Germline values: CDR1 MNHNY, CDR2 SVGAGI (reference sequence). V was pared by 10 bases and J by 6 bases, with 10 bases of the junction left unmatched. The CDR3 DNA reads TGTGCCACCACCGAGGGACAGGGGGCGCGCGAGCAGTACTTC. Translation gives CATTEGQGAREQYF.

This clone was recorded once. The chain couples TRBV27 to TRBJ1-1; TRBD1 aligns across 8 bases. Germline trimming cut 4 bases from V and 0 bases from J; bases unmatched to any gene: 4. Germline values: CDR1 MNHEY, CDR2 SMNVEV (reference sequence). The CDR3 extends over 15 amino acids. The CDR3 bases are TGTGCCAGCAGTTACGACAGGGGCATGAACACTGAAGCTTTCTTT. Encoded protein: CASSYDRGMNTEAFF.

The chain uses TRBV6-1 and TRBJ2-1; a weak D match, TRBD1 (7 bases). The CDR3 contains 13 residues. V was pared by 6 bases and J by 9 bases, with 15 bases between. Germline values: CDR1 MNHNS, CDR2 SASEGT. CDR3 sequence (DNA): TGTGCCAGCAGCCTGGAGGGGGCGTTTGAGCAGTTCTTC. It specifies CASSLEGAFEQFF.

The chain is built from TRBV19 and TRBJ1-3, with no clear D. Trimming took off 11 bases at V and 0 bases at J, with 11 bases between the two ends. Germline lookup yields CDR1 LNHDA and CDR2 SQIVND (reference sequence). The CDR3 spans 13 residues. The CDR3 here is CAGRDPSGNTIYF. The CDR3 DNA reads as TGTGCCGGGAGAGACCCCTCTGGAAACACCATATATTTT.

The chain couples TRBV6-1 to TRBJ1-2; 7 nucleotides line up with TRBD1. Germline loops: CDR1 MNHNS, CDR2 SASEGT. Trimming removed 6 bases from V and 4 bases from J; junction bases left unmatched: 11. CDR3 length equals 15 residues. The CDR3 region has the DNA TGTGCCAGCAGCTCACAGGGGCAATTCGGCTATGGCTACACCTTC. This translates into CASSSQGQFGYGYTF.

The gene calls are TRBV13 and TRBJ2-1, with 8 bases aligning to TRBD2. This CDR3 region has 14 residues. Germline CDR1 is PRHDT and CDR2 is FYEKMQ (reference sequence). Trimming cost V 5 bases and J 7 bases; bases outside gene matches: 7. The CDR3 nucleotides read TGTGCCAGCAGCCGGACTAGCCTGAGGAATGAGCAGTTCTTC. This codes for CASSRTSLRNEQFF. The full variable domain, with the rest looked up from reference TRBV13 and TRBJ2-1, is AAGVIQSPRHLIKEKRETATLKCYPIPRHDTVYWYQQGPGQDPQFLISFYEKMQSDKGSIPDRFSAQQFSDYHSELNMSSLELGDSALYFCASSRTSLRNEQFFGPGTRLTVL.

This chain connects TRBV4-1 to TRBJ2-4, with D tentatively TRBD2 (5 bases). The CDR3 runs 19 residues. V lost 4 bases to trimming and J lost 6 bases, with 28 bases between them. Germline CDR1 is MGHRA and CDR2 is YSYEKL. CDR3 loop: CASSRRMSNGELYLNIQYF. Here the CDR3 DNA reads TGCGCCAGCAGCCGGAGAATGTCAAACGGGGAACTTTACCTAAACATTCAGTACTTC.

The chain links TRBV7-2 to TRBJ2-1, with 8 bases fitting TRBD2. V lost 5 bases to trimming and J lost 5 bases; unmatched junction nucleotides: 8. The CDR3 consists of 15 residues. Germline assignment: CDR1 SGHTA and CDR2 FQGNSA. CDR3 DNA sequence: TGTGCCAGCAGCCCTCTCGGGGGGGCCCACAATGAGCAGTTCTTC. Protein: CASSPLGGAHNEQFF.

The chain uses TRBV4-3 and TRBJ2-3; maybe TRBD2 (6 bases). CDR1 and CDR2 from the germline V gene are LGHNA and YSLEER. Trimming took off 3 bases at V and 0 bases at J, with 13 bases between the two ends. The CDR3 sequence is 16 residues long. The CDR3 region has the DNA TGCGCCAGCAGCCAGAGCCCACGGGGGAGCACAGATACGCAGTATTTT. Translated: CASSQSPRGSTDTQYF.

The V call is TRBV4-2, the J call TRBJ2-7, with 7 bases identical to TRBD1. The germline CDR1 and CDR2 sequences are LGHNA and YNFKEQ. This CDR3 has 14 amino acids. V trimming: 8 bases; J trimming: 1 base; junction bases outside the gene matches: 8. CDR3 bases: TGTGCCAGCGCAGGGGGTCTTGGTTCCTACGAGCAGTACTTC. This codes for CASAGGLGSYEQYF.

The CDR3 DNA reads as TGTGCCAGCAGCGCCCAAAGTTGGCCGCCTTTGGACGAGCAGTACTTC. It is translated as CASSAQSWPPLDEQYF. V gene TRBV6-6 combines with J gene TRBJ2-7; no definite D call. Trimming left V 6 bases short and J 5 bases short, with 23 bases between. The length of the CDR3 is 16 residues. In germline, CDR1 is MNHNY, CDR2 SVGAGI (reference sequence).

The V gene is TRBV1, the J gene TRBJ2-4; the table's D call, TRBD2, has no DNA check behind it. TRBV1 is a listed pseudogene. The CDR3 runs to 18 residues. CDR3 bases: TGCACCAGCAGCCAAGAGACTAGCGGGGGACTAGCCAAAAACATTCAGTACTTC. Translated: CTSSQETSGGLAKNIQYF.

The chain has TRBV28 and TRBJ2-4; D gene ambiguous. V was clipped by 2 bases and J by 0 bases, with 5 bases between them. The CDR3 is 14 amino acids. Germline lookup yields CDR1 MDHEN and CDR2 SYDVKM. Here the CDR3 reads CASSLGLAKNIQYF. In nucleotides, the CDR3 is TGTGCCAGCAGTTTAGGGCTAGCCAAAAACATTCAGTACTTC.

The chain employs TRBV7-2 and TRBJ2-7, with 8 bases identical to TRBD1. Germline CDR1 reads SGHTA; CDR2 reads FQGNSA. With 7 bases clipped from V and 6 bases from J, the junction kept 14 bases outside the gene matches. The CDR3 is 15 amino acids. The CDR3 DNA follows: TGTGCCAGCATCCCTGACAGGGGAAGAACTCTCGAGCAGTACTTC. This sequence encodes CASIPDRGRTLEQYF. The whole variable domain, remainder taken from reference TRBV7-2 and TRBJ2-7, is GAGVSQSPSNKVTEKGKDVELRCDPISGHTALYWYRQSLGQGLEFLIYFQGNSAPDKSGLPSDRFSAERTGGSVSTLTIQRTQQEDSAVYLCASIPDRGRTLEQYFGPGTRLTVT.

This rearrangement joins TRBV5-8 to TRBJ1-5; TRBD1 is a possible D gene (6 bases). The V end lost 2 bases, the J end lost 3 bases, and 15 bases lay between the germline ends. CDR1 SGHTS and CDR2 YDEGEE come from the germline V gene. This CDR3 has 16 residues. The CDR3 region has the DNA TGTGCCAGCAGCTTATGGGGGCTTGGGGACAATCAGCCCCAGCATTTT. Translated, it gives CASSLWGLGDNQPQHF.

Concerning this clone itself: The junction departs from germline at one end; a sequencing error may be responsible. V is TRBV7-7 and J is TRBJ2-1, with 7 bases fitting TRBD2. Germline values: CDR1 SSHAT, CDR2 FNYEAQ (reference sequence). This CDR3 region has 16 residues. CDR3 nucleotide sequence: TGTGCTAGCAGCTTGGTGGGAGGGCCGGGGGTAAATGAGCAGTTCTTC. Its translation is CASSLVGGPGVNEQFF.